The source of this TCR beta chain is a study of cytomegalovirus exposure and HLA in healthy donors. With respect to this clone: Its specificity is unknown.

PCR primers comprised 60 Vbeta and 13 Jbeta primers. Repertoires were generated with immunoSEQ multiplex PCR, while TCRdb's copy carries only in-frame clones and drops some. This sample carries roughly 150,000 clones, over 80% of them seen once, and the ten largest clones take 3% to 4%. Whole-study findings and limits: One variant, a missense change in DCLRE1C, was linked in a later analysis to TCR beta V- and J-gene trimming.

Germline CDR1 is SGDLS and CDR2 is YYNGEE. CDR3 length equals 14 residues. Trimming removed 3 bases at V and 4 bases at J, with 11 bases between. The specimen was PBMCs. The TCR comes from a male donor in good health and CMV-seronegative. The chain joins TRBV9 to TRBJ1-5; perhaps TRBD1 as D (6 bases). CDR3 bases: TGTGCCAGCAGCGCCGGGACAACTAATCAGCCCCAGCATTTT. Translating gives CASSAGTTNQPQHF. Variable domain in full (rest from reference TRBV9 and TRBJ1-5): DSGVTQTPKHLITATGQRVTLRCSPRSGDLSVYWYQQSLDQGLQFLIQYYNGEERAKGNILERFSAQQFPDLHSELNLSSLELGDSALYFCASSAGTTNQPQHFGDGTRLSIL.